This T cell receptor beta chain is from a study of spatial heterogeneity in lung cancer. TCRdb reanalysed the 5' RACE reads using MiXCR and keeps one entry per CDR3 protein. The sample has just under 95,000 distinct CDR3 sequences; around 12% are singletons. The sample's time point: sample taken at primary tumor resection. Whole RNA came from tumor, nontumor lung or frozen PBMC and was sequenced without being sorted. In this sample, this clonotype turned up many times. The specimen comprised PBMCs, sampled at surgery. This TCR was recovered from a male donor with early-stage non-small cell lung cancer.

CDR3 nucleotides: TGTGCCAGCAGTCGCGTTGGGGCCGGGGCCAACGTCCTGACTTTC. It specifies CASSRVGAGANVLTF. The J gene is TRBJ2-6, the V gene TRBV28; a possible D gene is TRBD1 (5 bases). The CDR3 consists of 15 residues. CDR1 and CDR2 from the germline V gene are MDHEN and SYDVKM. The germline V and J ends were trimmed by 5 bases and 4 bases, with 12 bases remaining between them.